Listed here are 23 T cell receptor beta chains from one sample, sequenced in a study of T cells in Graves' hyperthyroidism and ophthalmopathy. RNA transcripts yielded amplified TCR beta CDR3 regions. A set of HTBI primers served as the primers for a first-round RT-PCR of the TCR CDR3. Via MiXCR, TCRdb re-called the multiplex PCR reads, giving one row per CDR3 protein. The sample holds hundreds of thousands of distinct CDR3 sequences, over 40% seen once. Sequenced material: peripheral blood or thyroid tissue (not recorded which). These receptors originate from an adult man with Graves' disease, either hyperthyroidism or ophthalmopathy (not recorded which).

Only one count was recorded for this clonotype. J is TRBJ2-7 and V is TRBV5-1, with D possibly being TRBD1 or TRBD2 (5 bases each). Germline CDR1 SGHRS, CDR2 YFSETQ. With 5 bases removed from V and 3 bases from J, the gap between germline ends came to 15 bases. The CDR3 runs to 14 residues. The CDR3 DNA sequence: TGCGCCAGCAGACCGGAGGTGGGGGACTACGAGCAGTACTTC. This codes for CASRPEVGDYEQYF.

This clonotype was seen repeatedly, ten times or more. The rearrangement uses TRBV7-9 and TRBJ1-4; no reliable D call. Trimming took off 2 bases at V and 1 base at J, with 8 bases between the two ends. Germline CDR1 reads SEHNR; CDR2 reads FQNEAQ (reference sequence). The CDR3 consists of 15 residues. CDR3 bases: TGTGCCAGCAGCTTAACTGGAGTAACTAATGAAAAACTGTTTTTT. Encoded protein: CASSLTGVTNEKLFF.

V gene TRBV29-1 combines with J gene TRBJ2-2; no clear D gene. The CDR3 has 10 residues. V was cut by 3 bases and J by 8 bases, with 4 bases left in between. Germline V gene lookup returns CDR1 SQVTM and CDR2 ANQGSEA. The CDR3 DNA sequence: TGCAGCGTTGACCCAGGGGAGCTGTTTTTT. Its protein is CSVDPGELFF.

This clonotype came up a few times. The CDR3 DNA is TGTGCCAGCAGCTTAATGTTGCAGGGGAATAATTCACCCCTCCACTTT. Translating it yields CASSLMLQGNNSPLHF. V and J are TRBV13 and TRBJ1-6, with D maybe TRBD1 (6 bases). Germline V gives CDR1 PRHDT, CDR2 FYEKMQ (reference sequence). CDR3 length: 16 residues. V was cut by 2 bases and J by 5 bases, with 13 bases left in between.

This clonotype was counted only a few times. CDR3 amino acids: CSARTAYGYTF. For the CDR3, the DNA is TGCAGTGCTCGGACAGCCTATGGCTACACCTTC. The chain links TRBV20-1 to TRBJ1-2; TRBD1 might be the D (6 bases). Germline V gives CDR1 DFQATT, CDR2 SNEGSKA (reference sequence). The CDR3 has 11 amino acids. Trimming shortened V by 5 bases and J by 4 bases, and 8 bases separated the two germline ends.

The chain carries TRBV29-1 and TRBJ2-7; D may be TRBD2 (6 bases). Germline CDR1 SQVTM, CDR2 ANQGSEA. V gave up 1 base and J gave up 4 bases, with 11 bases separating them. This CDR3 contains 13 residues. In DNA, the CDR3 is TGCAGCGTTGAAGGACGGGGGAAGTACGAGCAGTACTTC. It codes for CSVEGRGKYEQYF.

On this clonotype itself: Being one base from a much bigger clone, this may be a read error. J is TRBJ1-6 and V is TRBV6-5; TRBD1 might be the D (5 bases). V was cut by 2 bases and J by 7 bases, with 15 bases left in between. The CDR3 is 16 residues long. The V gene's germline CDR1 is MNHEY and CDR2 SVGAGI. Here the CDR3 DNA reads TGTGCCAGCAGTTACCAGGGACGGGGGAGCAATTCACCCCTCCACTTT. Its protein product is CASSYQGRGSNSPLHF.

This clonotype was observed many times. V is TRBV7-2 and J is TRBJ1-1, with no clear D. The CDR3 length is 15 residues. The V end was cut by 5 bases, the J end by 0 bases, with 13 bases between. Germline V gene lookup returns CDR1 SGHTA and CDR2 FQGNSA. As DNA, the CDR3 is TGTGCCAGCAGCCCCACGACGGGGATGAACACTGAAGCTTTCTTT. Translation gives CASSPTTGMNTEAFF.

This clonotype was found many times. This chain links TRBV2 with TRBJ1-3; D not resolved. Trimming removed 10 bases from V and 3 bases from J, with 13 bases in between. The CDR3 contains 13 residues. The germline gives CDR1 SNHLY, CDR2 FYNNEI. This chain's CDR3 is CATDEVDGNTIYF. The CDR3 nucleotides are TGTGCCACAGACGAGGTGGATGGAAACACCATATATTTT.

The chain recombines TRBV10-3 with TRBJ2-2, with TRBD1 matching 7 bases. CDR1 is ENHRY and CDR2 is SYGVKD in the germline V gene. The CDR3 loop spans 15 amino acids. The CDR3 DNA reads as TGTGTCACTGCACGGGACAGCCAGAACACCGGGGAGCTGTTTTTT. Its translation is CVTARDSQNTGELFF.

V is TRBV7-2 and J is TRBJ1-4, with 12 bases matching TRBD1. The CDR3 spans 15 residues. With 5 bases clipped from V and 10 bases from J, the junction kept 8 bases outside the gene matches. Germline V lookup: CDR1 SGHTA, CDR2 FQGNSA. Written as DNA, the CDR3 is TGTGCCAGCAGCCATCGGGACAGGGGGCTTGGAAAACTGTTTTTT. As protein: CASSHRDRGLGKLFF.

The V call is TRBV29-1, the J call TRBJ1-6, with 10 bases aligning to TRBD1. Germline V lookup: CDR1 SQVTM, CDR2 ANQGSEA. This CDR3 is built from 13 residues. The J segment lost 7 bases and the V segment lost 6 bases, leaving 3 bases of the junction unmatched. This CDR3 is CSVRQGANSPLHF. CDR3 sequence (DNA): TGCAGCGTCCGACAGGGGGCAAATTCACCCCTCCACTTT. Drawing the rest from reference TRBV29-1 and TRBJ1-6, the complete variable domain is SAVISQKPSRDICQRGTSLTIQCQVDSQVTMMFWYRQQPGQSLTLIATANQGSEATYESGFVIDKFPISRPNLTFSTLTVSNMSPEDSSIYLCSVRQGANSPLHFGNGTRLTVT.

This clonotype was detected many times. The chain is built from TRBV9 and TRBJ1-6; unclear D gene. Trimming pared 3 bases from V and 6 bases from J, leaving 13 bases between. CDR1 and CDR2 from the germline V gene are SGDLS and YYNGEE. The CDR3 spans 15 residues. As DNA, the CDR3 is TGTGCCAGCAGCGCGATGACCGGGAGTAATTCACCCCTCCACTTT. Protein product: CASSAMTGSNSPLHF.

This chain connects TRBV7-9 to TRBJ2-5; tentative D call: TRBD1 (6 bases). Germline V gene data show CDR1 as SEHNR and CDR2 as FQNEAQ (reference sequence). This CDR3 is 15 amino acids long. V gave up 5 bases and J gave up 1 base, with 14 bases separating them. The CDR3 DNA reads as TGTGCCAGCAGCGAGGGGGTTTCGGGCCAAGAGACCCAGTACTTC. This sequence encodes CASSEGVSGQETQYF. Using reference TRBV7-9 and TRBJ2-5 for the parts outside the CDR3, the full variable domain is DTGVSQNPRHKITKRGQNVTFRCDPISEHNRLYWYRQTLGQGPEFLTYFQNEAQLEKSRLLSDRFSAERPKGSFSTLEIQRTEQGDSAMYLCASSEGVSGQETQYFGPGTRLLVL.

The rearrangement joins TRBV7-8 to TRBJ1-2; D is unresolved. The germline V gene encodes CDR1 SGHVS and CDR2 FQNEAQ. Trimming shortened V by 0 bases and J by 2 bases, and 16 bases separated the two germline ends. The CDR3 is made up of 17 amino acids. As DNA, the CDR3 is TGTGCCAGCAGCTTAGCCCATTGGAGCAGCGGCAACTATGGCTACACCTTC. The encoded protein is CASSLAHWSSGNYGYTF.

About this clonotype: One junction end disagrees with the germline gene, perhaps due to a read error. The gene calls are TRBV7-9 and TRBJ1-2; 8 bases agree with TRBD1. The germline V gene encodes CDR1 SEHNR and CDR2 FQNEAQ (reference sequence). This CDR3 region has 11 residues. In nucleotides, the CDR3 is TGTGCCAGCAGCACCGGGACAGGCTTCACCTTC. Amino acids: CASSTGTGFTF.

This clonotype was picked up many times. The rearrangement joins TRBV6-6 to TRBJ2-2, with 8 bases that match TRBD1. The V segment lost 10 bases and the J segment 2 bases; nucleotides outside the gene matches: 9. In germline, CDR1 is MNHNY, CDR2 SVGAGI (reference sequence). The CDR3 totals 15 residues. CDR3 nucleotide sequence: TGTGCCATCAGGACGGACAGGGCCAACACCGGGGAGCTGTTTTTT. Amino acids: CAIRTDRANTGELFF.

The chain carries TRBV20-1 and TRBJ1-5, with a weak D call TRBD1 (5 bases). The CDR3 contains 15 residues. Germline V CDR1 and CDR2: DFQATT, SNEGSKA (reference sequence). V was clipped by 5 bases and J by 0 bases, with 14 bases between them. The CDR3 spells CSAFGTVGSNQPQHF. The CDR3 bases are TGCAGTGCTTTCGGGACGGTGGGTAGCAATCAGCCCCAGCATTTT.

The chain carries TRBV7-2 and TRBJ2-7; maybe TRBD2 (6 bases). CDR3 size: 17 residues. The germline gives CDR1 SGHTA, CDR2 FQGNSA. Trimming removed 4 bases at V and 4 bases at J, with 23 bases between. The CDR3 DNA is TGTGCCAGCAGCTCCGACGGAGGGGCAGGGCCTTTATACGAGCAGTACTTC. It translates to CASSSDGGAGPLYEQYF. Based on the CDR3 plus reference TRBV7-2 and TRBJ2-7, the full variable domain is GAGVSQSPSNKVTEKGKDVELRCDPISGHTALYWYRQSLGQGLEFLIYFQGNSAPDKSGLPSDRFSAERTGGSVSTLTIQRTQQEDSAVYLCASSSDGGAGPLYEQYFGPGTRLTVT.

V usage is TRBV19 and J usage is TRBJ1-1; no reliable D call. The germline V gene encodes CDR1 LNHDA and CDR2 SQIVND (reference sequence). CDR3 length equals 15 residues. V was clipped by 4 bases and J by 1 base, with 13 bases between them. CDR3 sequence (DNA): TGTGCCAGTAGTAGTTTGTTTGAGGGGAACACTGAAGCTTTCTTT. Translating it yields CASSSLFEGNTEAFF.

This clonotype was seen a few times. This chain joins TRBV24-1 and TRBJ1-2, with D unresolved. Germline V gives CDR1 KGHDR, CDR2 SFDVKD. The ends were cut back, 2 bases at V and 4 bases at J, with 16 bases in the middle. CDR3 length equals 16 residues. The CDR3 sequence: CATSDSRADMSYGYTF. The CDR3 bases are TGTGCCACCAGTGATTCCCGGGCAGACATGAGCTATGGCTACACCTTC.

The V and J genes are TRBV7-9 and TRBJ1-2; 7 bases map to TRBD1. Unmatched junction bases numbered 10, after V lost 5 bases and J lost 4 bases. This CDR3 contains 15 residues. The germline gives CDR1 SEHNR, CDR2 FQNEAQ (reference sequence). CDR3 region: CASSQDTGEGYGYTF. As DNA, the CDR3 is TGTGCCAGCAGCCAAGATACAGGGGAGGGCTATGGCTACACCTTC.

This clonotype has a count of ten or more. The chain links TRBV7-9 to TRBJ1-2; no definite D call. Germline V CDR1 and CDR2: SEHNR, FQNEAQ (reference sequence). The CDR3 spans 12 residues. V lost 1 base, J lost 10 bases, and 10 bases lay in between. CDR3 loop: CASSLGLQTYTF. CDR3 nucleotide sequence: TGTGCCAGCAGCTTAGGTCTACAGACCTACACCTTC.